The table lists the clone carrying this T cell receptor (beta chain) with many counts. Germline values: CDR1 MNHEY, CDR2 SVGAGI. Germline trimming cut 7 bases from V and 5 bases from J; bases unmatched to any gene: 4. The CDR3 sequence is 12 residues long. This sample stems from a study of T cells in tumors after PD-1 blockade. Study-wide background: A subset received ongoing vismodegib 150 mg daily alongside anti-PD-1 therapy. Peripheral blood samples averaged around 33,000 unique clonotypes and some 120,000 templates.

Produced via immunoSEQ multiplex PCR; TCRdb's table is partial and in-frame only. The repertoire includes tens of thousands of clones, 55% to 80% of them detected once, and around 38% sits in the top ten. Input was roughly 616 ng to 6,004 ng of genomic DNA from tumor or blood. The material was PBMCs, obtained after anti-PD-1 treatment. The clonotype was recovered from a human donor with basal cell carcinoma. The genes are TRBV6-5 and TRBJ1-2; 7 nucleotides match TRBD1. The CDR3 sequence: CASTRDSYGYTF. CDR3 bases: TGTGCCAGCACCCGGGACAGTTATGGCTACACCTTC.